This entry is about one T cell receptor (beta chain). Its target is not known. Sample-barcoded 5' priming and a J-beta primer mix drove a second PCR of about 6 to 11 cycles. TCRdb reprocessed the 5' RACE reads via MiXCR and lists one record per CDR3 protein. The sample lists about 970,000 distinct CDR3 sequences, approximately 50% occurring once. The data originate from a study of blood T cells in healthy people across ages. Study in general: Capture via template switching afforded approximately one barcoded beta molecule per two T cells. Findings and limits, study-wide: Diversity was higher, and naive CD4+ cells more numerous, in long-lived donors than in aged donors.

The CDR3 covers 16 residues. V shed 5 bases and J 0 bases; nucleotides not matched to a gene: 10. Germline V CDR1 and CDR2: MDHEN, SYDVKM. This receptor was taken from a woman in her sixties in good health. Sequencing was carried out using blood. The chain couples TRBV28 to TRBJ2-7; 7 positions match TRBD2. The DNA for the CDR3 is TGTGCCAGCAGTCCAATTGGCGGGAGCGTCTCCTACGAGCAGTACTTC. Its protein product is CASSPIGGSVSYEQYF. The full variable domain, in which reference TRBV28 and TRBJ2-7 provide the parts outside the CDR3, is DVKVTQSSRYLVKRTGEKVFLECVQDMDHENMFWYRQDPGLGLRLIYFSYDVKMKEKGDIPEGYSVSREKKERFSLILESASTNQTSMYLCASSPIGGSVSYEQYFGPGTRLTVT.